This TCR beta chain originates from a study of T cell clonality in common variable immunodeficiency (dated by TCRdb to 2014 to 2015). Broad study findings and their caveats: Differences among patients in the CVID cohort limited the correlations between repertoire features and clinical complications. Healthy controls shared more TCRbeta clones with each other than CVID subjects shared among themselves (p < 0.0001). Increased TCRbeta clonality was found in CVID subjects compared with healthy controls (t-test p = 0.018), with the increase being most characteristic of about a third of subjects. Despite equal DNA input, controls averaged about 81,820 unique sequences per sample versus about 30,000 in CVID samples. CVID TCRbeta sequences were reported to have fewer deletions and N-nucleotide insertions and to lack highly modified clones with 13 or more V deletions. The authors noted that sequencing repertoires of T cell subpopulations would be needed to clarify what caused the increased clonality in CVID.

Most of the CVID patients and most of the healthy controls were of Caucasian heritage. Heparinized peripheral whole blood samples of roughly 5 to 9 ml were obtained from each donor. TCRbeta CDR3 repertoires were sequenced from genomic DNA of adults with common variable immune deficiency (CVID) and healthy adult controls. The control group was made up of about 22 healthy adult volunteers (roughly ten male and roughly 12 female) whose ages ranged from 23 to 66 years, with a mean age of almost 35. Diluted blood was density-centrifuged over Hypaque 1077 or Ficoll-Paque to isolate peripheral blood mononuclear cells. Genomic DNA was obtained from unsorted mononuclear cells through either Qiagen column purification or a centrifugation-based method. The sample holds many counts of this clone. It has no known antigen specificity. The CDR3 end lies 3 residues beyond the end of the read and is filled in from the germline J gene.

Compared with germline, V lacks 1 base and J lacks 4 bases; bases without a gene match: 10. The germline V gene yields SQVTM for CDR1 and ANQGSEA for CDR2. The CDR3 holds 17 amino acids from the cysteine to the phenylalanine. The 42 bases shown cover part of the CDR3, and their frame starts at base 1. CVID samples and control samples contributed equivalent amounts of genomic DNA as sequencing input. For every sample, a 60 bp segment covering the rearranged TCRbeta CDR3 region was amplified and then sequenced. The immunoSEQ assay, a bias-corrected multiplex PCR combined with high-throughput sequencing, was used to amplify TCRbeta. In the source study's methods: Each unique nucleotide sequence was treated as a clone and annotated with V, D and J genes, copy number and frequency. Sequences were labeled productive if in frame, and non-productive if out of frame or containing stop codons. As previously described, clonality was computed from Shannon's entropy. The predicted amino acid sequences of productive clones were used to derive the mean CDR3 Kyte-Doolittle hydropathy. Scaled V gene usage was hierarchically clustered using Manhattan distance and complete linkage with the R hclust function. Sharing of clones by CDR3 amino acid sequence was evaluated through resampling of 12 repertoires per group over 100 rounds. The repertoires were searched for around 72 published EBV-specific and roughly 240 published CMV-specific TCRbeta sequences. After two CVID samples that produced fewer than 10,000 sequences were dropped from the analysis, roughly 42 CVID repertoires remained. Held by TCRdb, this immuneACCESS table contains in-frame sequences only and omits some clones. Under half of the omission traces to an unresolved V gene where checked; the cause of the rest is unknown. V and J calls and clone size are those listed in that table; D and trimming were worked out from the DNA. This sample holds more than 65,000 clones in total, without any singletons. Clones ranked in the top ten supply around 0.82% of the sample.

This receptor was taken from a person aged 18-69 years in good health. Input material: peripheral blood mononuclear cells. The sequence links TRBV29-1 to TRBJ2-1; TRBD2 fits 10 bases in the junction. The CDR3 protein: CSVEVSGRFFEYNEQFF. The CDR3 bases that were read are TGCAGCGTTGAAGTTAGCGGGAGGTTCTTTGAATACAATGAG.